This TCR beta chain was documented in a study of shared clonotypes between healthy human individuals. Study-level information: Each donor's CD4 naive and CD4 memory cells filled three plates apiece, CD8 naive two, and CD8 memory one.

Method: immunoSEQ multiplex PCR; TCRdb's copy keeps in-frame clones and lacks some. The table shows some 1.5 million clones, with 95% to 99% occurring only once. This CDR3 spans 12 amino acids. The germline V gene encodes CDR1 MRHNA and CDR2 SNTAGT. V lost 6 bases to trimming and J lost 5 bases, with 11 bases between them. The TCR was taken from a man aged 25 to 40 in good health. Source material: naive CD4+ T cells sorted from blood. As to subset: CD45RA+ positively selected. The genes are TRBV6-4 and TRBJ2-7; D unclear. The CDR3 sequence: CASRAGWDEQYF. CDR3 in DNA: TGTGCCAGCAGGGCCGGGTGGGACGAGCAGTACTTC.